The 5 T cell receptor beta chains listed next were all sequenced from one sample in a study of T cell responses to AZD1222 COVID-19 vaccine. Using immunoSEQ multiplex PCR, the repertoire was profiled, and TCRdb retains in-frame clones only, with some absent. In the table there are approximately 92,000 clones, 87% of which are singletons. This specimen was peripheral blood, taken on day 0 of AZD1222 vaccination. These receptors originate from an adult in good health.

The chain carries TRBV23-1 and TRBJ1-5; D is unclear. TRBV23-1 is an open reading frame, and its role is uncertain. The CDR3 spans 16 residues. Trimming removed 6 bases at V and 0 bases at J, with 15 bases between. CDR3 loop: CASRTSADYSNQPQHF. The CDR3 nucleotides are TGCGCCAGCAGGACTTCGGCCGACTATAGCAATCAGCCCCAGCATTTT.

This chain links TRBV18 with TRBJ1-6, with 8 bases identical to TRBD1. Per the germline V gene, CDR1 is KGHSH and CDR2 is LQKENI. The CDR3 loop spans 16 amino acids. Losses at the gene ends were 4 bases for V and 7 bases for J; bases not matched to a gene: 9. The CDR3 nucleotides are TGTGCCAGCTCACTCGTAGCCGGGACAGGAAATTCACCCCTCCACTTT. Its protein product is CASSLVAGTGNSPLHF.

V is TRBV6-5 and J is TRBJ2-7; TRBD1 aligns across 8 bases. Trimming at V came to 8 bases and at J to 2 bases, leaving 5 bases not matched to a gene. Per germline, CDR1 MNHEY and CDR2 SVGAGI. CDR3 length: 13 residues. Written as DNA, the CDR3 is TGTGCCAGCCGGACAGGGCAGGCCTACGAGCAGTACTTC. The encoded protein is CASRTGQAYEQYF.

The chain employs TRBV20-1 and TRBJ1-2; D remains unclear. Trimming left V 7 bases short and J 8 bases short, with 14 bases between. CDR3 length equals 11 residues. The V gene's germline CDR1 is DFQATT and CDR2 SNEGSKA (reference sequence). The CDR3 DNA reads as TGCAGTGTGAAACAGCAAAGAGGCTACACCTTC. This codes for CSVKQQRGYTF.

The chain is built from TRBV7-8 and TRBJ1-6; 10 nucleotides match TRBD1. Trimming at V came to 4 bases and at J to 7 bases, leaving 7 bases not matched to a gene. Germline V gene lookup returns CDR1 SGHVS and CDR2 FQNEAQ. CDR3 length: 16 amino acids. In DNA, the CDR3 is TGTGCCAGCAGCTCAGCTGGGGGACAGGGGAATTCACCCCTCCACTTT. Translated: CASSSAGGQGNSPLHF.